This T cell receptor (beta chain) is from a study of blood T cell repertoires in COVID-19 (dated by TCRdb to about 2020). General notes on the study: Samples covering the acute and convalescent phases of COVID-19 were provided by collaborators in the United States, Italy and Spain. The material from the prospective study consisted of cDNA or gDNA derived from T cells, B-cell-depleted T cells, or PBMCs. Deeply sampled blood TCRbeta repertoires from subjects exposed to, actively infected with, or recovered from COVID-19 were included in the dataset. The repertoires were released in a freely available public database intended as a resource for research on the immune response to SARS-CoV-2. Samples were obtained from the ongoing ImmuneRACE study (first 160 participants) and from 1,254 subjects provided by 6 global collaborators. A de-identified subject ID, COVID-19 status, age in years and sex were almost always included in the sample metadata. HLA class I and class II types, where available, came from metadata supplied by the sample provider rather than from assay-based typing. Summary of the overall study and its limitations: The quantity of clinical and demographic metadata differed by source and by participant and was supplied without curation.

In the prospective study, participants were roughly 18 to 95 years old, resided in about 25 geographic areas of the United States, and were enrolled through a virtual design. In the prospective study, participants were assigned to cohorts based on the clinical history participants reported in a screening survey and a study questionnaire. Exposed participants were defined as having been in contact with someone with a PCR-confirmed or clinician-diagnosed COVID-19 case within 2 weeks of study entry. In the prospective study, mobile phlebotomists collected whole blood, serum and a nasopharyngeal or oropharyngeal swab from each participant. Prospective study participants could optionally give additional blood draws and questionnaires over an approximately two-month period. Before DNA extraction, prospective study blood samples were shipped either frozen or at room temperature. The CDR3 covers 15 residues, taking in both the cysteine and the phenylalanine. Only the CDR3 portion is preserved as DNA: 45 bases, with reading frame beginning at the first base. V is pruned by 1 base and J by 11 bases, leaving 5 bases of the junction without a gene match. The germline V gene (reference sequence) gives CDR1 as SEHNR and CDR2 as FQNEAQ.

TCRbeta CDR3 regions were amplified from genomic DNA by means of the immunoSEQ Assay, a bias-controlled multiplex PCR. From the authors' description of their analysis: Within the assay, amplification of reference gene primers was used to estimate how many nucleated cells each sample contained. Sequence reads were collapsed and filtered to measure the absolute abundance of every unique TCRbeta CDR3 rearrangement. Productive Simpson clonality was computed per sample as the square root of Simpson's diversity index over productive rearrangements. The table was pulled from immuneACCESS by TCRdb, which kept in-frame rearrangements only. Such tables lose some clones; where checked, under half of the loss comes from unresolved V genes, and the rest has no known cause. V and J calls and clone size are as listed in that table; D and trimming were resolved from the DNA. For this sample there are some 240,000 clones; over 75% appear just once. Clones ranked in the top ten supply approximately 3.4% of the sample.

On this clone itself: Which antigen it targets is not known. Base qualities are not provided; no much larger clone lies one nucleotide away.

This TCR came from a woman aged 40 to 50 who had been exposed to COVID-19. The rearranged chain carries TRBV7-9 and TRBJ1-6, with 10 junctional bases fitting TRBD1. Input material: PBMCs or T cells enriched from blood (not recorded which). Here the CDR3 is given as CASSLEPGTGAPLHF. The DNA sequence is given as TGTGCCAGCAGCTTAGAGCCTGGGACAGGGGCACCCCTCCACTTT.